This TCR beta chain is drawn from a study of cytomegalovirus exposure and HLA in healthy donors. Study background: The roughly 100 million unique TCR beta sequences, from about 170 million T cells, were found by an earlier analysis. Findings and limits, study-wide: Reports described diagnosis of cytomegalovirus status by the classifier as highly specific and sensitive. Per a later analysis, about 15,000 TCR beta sequences showed association with HLA alleles at 0.05 false discovery rate.

The PCR used 60 Vbeta and 13 Jbeta primers. Profiled with immunoSEQ multiplex PCR; TCRdb holds only in-frame clones, not every one. The sample has around 150,000 clones, under 80% seen once; the top ten hold roughly 1.9%. Germline loops: CDR1 SGHNT, CDR2 YYREEE (reference sequence). The CDR3 has 16 amino acids. Between the trimmed V and J ends, which lost 3 bases and 3 bases, there was a span of 16 bases. Unrecorded immune exposure was likely among donors, who were nominally healthy when sampled. On this clone: The antigen is not known.

The TCR comes from a female donor in good health and CMV-seronegative. This chain joins TRBV5-4 and TRBJ1-3; a possible D gene is TRBD1 (6 bases). What was sequenced was PBMCs. The CDR3, as DNA: TGTGCCAGCAGCTCCGGACAGCCGCGGAGTGGAAACACCATATATTTT. It specifies CASSSGQPRSGNTIYF.